The 16 T cell receptor beta chains below were found in one sample sequenced in a study of control samples from healthy donors and cancer patients. TCRdb keeps only in-frame clones here, not all; method: immunoSEQ multiplex PCR. This sample has approximately 150,000 clones; 80% to 95% occur once, and the top ten carry approximately 3.4%. Sequencing was done on a sample of blood. Receptors were obtained from a man aged 25 to 40 in good health.

The chain combines TRBV7-8 with TRBJ1-3; tentatively, D is TRBD1 (5 bases). The V end lost 3 bases, the J end lost 4 bases, and 10 bases lay between the germline ends. The germline gives CDR1 SGHVS, CDR2 FQNEAQ. The CDR3 is 14 amino acids. CDR3 sequence (DNA): TGTGCCAGCAGCTTGTTGGACATCGGAAACACCATATATTTT. The encoded protein is CASSLLDIGNTIYF.

The V call is TRBV27, the J call TRBJ1-1; 8 bases map to TRBD1. This CDR3 has 15 amino acids. Trimming cost V 2 bases and J 4 bases; bases outside gene matches: 6. CDR1 MNHEY and CDR2 SMNVEV come from the germline V gene (reference sequence). This CDR3 reads CASSLDQGAITEAFF. The CDR3 region has the DNA TGTGCCAGCAGTTTAGACCAGGGGGCTATCACTGAAGCTTTCTTT.

The rearrangement uses TRBV2 and TRBJ2-7; 7 positions match TRBD1. From germline, CDR1 is SNHLY and CDR2 FYNNEI. CDR3 length equals 14 residues. The junction had 13 bases not matched to a gene; V was cut back by 8 bases and J by 6 bases. CDR3 DNA sequence: TGTGCCAGCGGCCCCCCGAGACAGGGCGTCGAGCAGTACTTC. This gives the protein CASGPPRQGVEQYF.

The genes are TRBV6-4 and TRBJ1-2, with TRBD1 as a possible D gene (6 bases). The CDR3 consists of 15 residues. Germline V CDR1 and CDR2: MRHNA, SNTAGT. Trimming pared 4 bases from V and 5 bases from J, leaving 17 bases between. CDR3: CASSANPGHTYGYTF. The DNA for the CDR3 is TGTGCCAGCAGTGCGAATCCGGGACACACGTATGGCTACACCTTC.

This chain joins TRBV2 and TRBJ2-1; 11 nucleotides agree with TRBD2. V gave up 4 bases and J gave up 6 bases; unmatched junction bases: 14. The CDR3 totals 18 residues. CDR1 and CDR2 (germline): SNHLY, FYNNEI. CDR3 sequence reads: CASSAVAGGPFPSNEQFF. The CDR3 region has the DNA TGTGCCAGCAGTGCGGTAGCGGGGGGGCCTTTCCCCTCCAATGAGCAGTTCTTC.

This chain connects TRBV28 to TRBJ2-2; D is ambiguous. CDR3 length equals 12 residues. The germline CDR1 and CDR2 sequences are MDHEN and SYDVKM. Trimming stripped 7 bases from V and 4 bases from J, with 7 bases between. The CDR3 is CASTRLTGELFF. CDR3 sequence (DNA): TGTGCCAGCACCCGTCTCACCGGGGAGCTGTTTTTT.

Regarding this clone: The same CDR3 arises from other DNA sequences in this sample as well. The chain couples TRBV9 to TRBJ1-2; 9 bases map to TRBD1. The germline gives CDR1 SGDLS, CDR2 YYNGEE. This CDR3 contains 13 residues. Trimming cost V 3 bases and J 4 bases; bases outside gene matches: 1. CDR3 loop: CASSATGGYGYTF. The CDR3 DNA reads as TGTGCCAGCAGCGCGACAGGGGGCTATGGCTACACCTTC.

In its sample, this clone was seen once. The J gene is TRBJ1-1, the V gene TRBV19; 7 bases agree with TRBD1. V was pared by 6 bases and J by 0 bases, with 13 bases of the junction left unmatched. The CDR3 has 17 residues. Germline V gives CDR1 LNHDA, CDR2 SQIVND (reference sequence). CDR3 loop: CASRETGIPALNTEAFF. The CDR3 region has the DNA TGTGCCAGTAGGGAGACAGGGATCCCAGCACTGAACACTGAAGCTTTCTTT.

J is TRBJ2-5 and V is TRBV3-1 (or the pseudogene TRBV3-2); no clear D. CDR3 length: 14 residues. V was shortened by 0 bases and J by 4 bases, with 9 bases between the two germline ends. Germline CDR1 reads LGHDT; CDR2 reads YNNKEL (reference sequence). The CDR3 here is CASSQEMVGETQYF. The CDR3 DNA reads TGTGCCAGCAGCCAAGAAATGGTAGGAGAGACCCAGTACTTC.

V gene TRBV27 combines with J gene TRBJ1-5; tentative D call: TRBD1 (5 bases). V shed 7 bases and J shed 1 base, with 14 bases lying between them. Germline CDR1 MNHEY, CDR2 SMNVEV (reference sequence). This CDR3 is 15 amino acids long. CDR3 bases: TGTGCCAGCATACCGTTCGGGGGGAGCAATCAGCCCCAGCATTTT. Amino acid sequence: CASIPFGGSNQPQHF.

The chain joins TRBV28 to TRBJ1-1, with D unresolved. V was pared by 6 bases and J by 0 bases, with 5 bases between. Per germline, CDR1 MDHEN and CDR2 SYDVKM. This CDR3 comprises 12 residues. The CDR3 loop reads CASRVVNTEAFF. As DNA, the CDR3 is TGTGCCAGCAGGGTCGTGAACACTGAAGCTTTCTTT.

This clone was found once. The chain uses TRBV27 and TRBJ2-2; 10 bases agree with TRBD1. Losses at the gene ends were 4 bases for V and 7 bases for J; bases not matched to a gene: 15. Germline lookup yields CDR1 MNHEY and CDR2 SMNVEV (reference sequence). The CDR3 is 18 residues long. The CDR3: CASSSPPPDRGRGGELFF. The CDR3, as DNA: TGTGCCAGCAGTTCCCCACCCCCCGACAGGGGGCGGGGCGGGGAGCTGTTTTTT.

The chain carries TRBV30 and TRBJ1-3, with TRBD1 matching over 9 bases. Germline V lookup: CDR1 GTSNPN, CDR2 SVGIG (reference sequence). The J segment lost 0 bases and the V segment lost 7 bases, leaving 7 bases of the junction unmatched. The length of the CDR3 is 15 residues. The CDR3 region has the DNA TGTGCCTTACTCCGGGACAGGGCCTCTGGAAACACCATATATTTT. It specifies CALLRDRASGNTIYF.

CDR3 protein: CASILNRAGYTF. Here the CDR3 DNA reads TGTGCCAGCATCCTTAACAGGGCTGGCTACACCTTC. The V gene is TRBV6-5, the J gene TRBJ1-2; TRBD1 is a possible D gene (6 bases). Germline lookup yields CDR1 MNHEY and CDR2 SVGAGI. The CDR3 sequence is 12 residues long. V lost 7 bases to trimming and J lost 7 bases, with 13 bases between them.

V and J are TRBV21-1 and TRBJ2-7; TRBD1, as called in the table, went unchecked against the DNA. TRBV21-1 is noted as a pseudogene. The CDR3 is 17 residues long. The CDR3 loop is CASSKWGPLSALYEQYF. For the CDR3, the DNA is TGTGCCAGCAGCAAATGGGGGCCTCTTTCTGCCCTCTACGAGCAGTACTTC.

The genes are TRBV6-1 and TRBJ1-3; D ambiguous. Germline CDR1 MNHNS, CDR2 SASEGT. This CDR3 is 17 amino acids long. The ends were cut back, 0 bases at V and 2 bases at J, with 14 bases in the middle. CDR3 DNA: TGTGCCAGCAGTGAAGCGCTTCGTATCAGCCCTGGAAACACCATATATTTT. This sequence encodes CASSEALRISPGNTIYF.